The clone carrying this TCR beta chain was picked up many times. Its antigen is still unknown. V was clipped by 3 bases and J by 0 bases, with 14 bases between them. The germline V gene encodes CDR1 DFQATT and CDR2 SNEGSKA (reference sequence). The CDR3 consists of 16 residues. RNA transcripts provided the source from which TCR beta CDR3 regions were amplified. Researchers ran a first-round RT-PCR on the TCR CDR3 using the HTBI primer set. TCRdb re-derived calls from the multiplex PCR reads in MiXCR, one entry per CDR3 protein. The table has 360,000 or so distinct CDR3 sequences, roughly 15% seen once. These data come from a study of T cells in Graves' hyperthyroidism and ophthalmopathy. General observations from the study: The majority of expanded thyroid clonotypes above 0.001 also appeared in blood.

Not enrolled were patients with uncontrolled infection, other autoimmune disease, pregnancy or lactation. The PBMCs were taken from about 10 ml of fresh peripheral blood. The source is a woman between 55 and 75 years old with Graves' ophthalmopathy. The V and J genes are TRBV20-1 and TRBJ1-4; TRBD1 is a possible D gene (6 bases). Sequenced sample: blood. The CDR3 nucleotides are TGCAGTGCTAGTCCTCGGGACACTACAACTAATGAAAAACTGTTTTTT. Amino acids: CSASPRDTTTNEKLFF.